These 4 T cell receptor beta chains were all obtained from the same sample, sequenced in a study of blood T cell repertoires in COVID-19. Sequencing was performed with immunoSEQ multiplex PCR; in TCRdb, only in-frame clones are kept and a portion is missing. This table has under 250,000 clones, about nine tenths appearing once. Sequenced input: peripheral blood. Source of these receptors: a woman in her twenties or thirties with COVID-19, enrolled during active disease.

The rearrangement links TRBV28 to TRBJ2-7; TRBD2 matches at 7 bases. This CDR3 has 14 residues. The V and J ends lost 2 bases and 7 bases, in that order; junction bases with no gene match: 8. CDR1 MDHEN and CDR2 SYDVKM come from the germline V gene. The CDR3: CASSLASGSGEQYF. The CDR3 nucleotides are TGTGCCAGCAGTTTAGCTAGCGGTTCGGGGGAGCAGTACTTC.

This clone appeared a single time. This chain joins TRBV14 and TRBJ2-1; TRBD2 agrees at 7 bases. V shed 5 bases, J shed 5 bases, and the junction held 21 bases outside the gene matches. The CDR3 extends over 19 amino acids. Germline CDR1 is SGHDN and CDR2 is FVKESK. CDR3 in amino acids: CASSNLGWGGLIGHNEQFF. In DNA, the CDR3 is TGTGCCAGCAGCAACCTGGGGTGGGGAGGGCTCATTGGCCACAATGAGCAGTTCTTC. The full variable domain, its missing parts supplied by reference TRBV14 and TRBJ2-1, is EAGVTQFPSHSVIEKGQTVTLRCDPISGHDNLYWYRRVMGKEIKFLLHFVKESKQDESGMPNNRFLAERTGGTYSTLKVQPAELEDSGVYFCASSNLGWGGLIGHNEQFFGPGTRLTVL.

This clone has only a few counts. The chain uses TRBV6-2 or TRBV6-3 and TRBJ2-7; D gene unclear. Per the germline V gene, CDR1 is MNHEY and CDR2 is SVGEGT. There are 15 residues in the CDR3. The V end was cut by 2 bases, the J end by 2 bases, with 13 bases between. DNA for the CDR3: TGTGCCAGCAGTTACGATCCCACGGGTACCTACGAGCAGTACGTC. This sequence encodes CASSYDPTGTYEQYV.

The J gene is TRBJ2-3, the V gene TRBV7-9; D remains ambiguous. This CDR3 is built from 13 residues. The germline V gene has CDR1 SEHNR and CDR2 FQNEAQ (reference sequence). V lost 2 bases and J 2 bases, leaving 5 bases between the germline ends. The CDR3 loop reads CASSLFLTDTQYF. CDR3 in DNA: TGTGCCAGCAGCTTATTTCTCACAGATACGCAGTATTTT.